The T cell receptor beta chain under discussion was sequenced for a study of T cells in Graves' hyperthyroidism and ophthalmopathy. Study-level points and caveats: Ophthalmopathy prediction by the model preceded onset by a median about 6.3 months.

At least ten counts were recorded for this clonotype. Antigen specificity is unknown. Diagnoses rested on clinical symptoms, serum thyroxine and TRAb, thyroid ultrasound and orbital computed tomography. It was less than 13 ml of fresh peripheral blood that supplied the PBMCs. V lost 1 base and J lost 0, with 9 bases in between. In germline, CDR1 is LGHDT, CDR2 YNNKEL (reference sequence). The CDR3 length is 15 residues. Amplified regions were TCR beta CDR3 sequences from RNA transcripts. During a first-round RT-PCR of the TCR CDR3, the HTBI primer set was used. Using its own MiXCR run on the multiplex PCR reads, TCRdb lists one record per CDR3 protein. The sample includes more than 300,000 distinct CDR3 sequences, roughly 14% of them seen just once.

This chain joins TRBV3-1 and TRBJ1-2; D is unresolved. This sequence originates from a woman in her twenties or thirties with Graves' hyperthyroidism. The specimen sequenced was blood. The CDR3 protein is CASSQGRNPNYGYTF. The DNA of the CDR3 is TGTGCCAGCAGCCAAGGCAGGAATCCTAACTATGGCTACACCTTC.